Listed here are 10 T cell receptor beta chains from one sample, sequenced in a study of blood T cell repertoires in COVID-19. The method was immunoSEQ multiplex PCR; TCRdb's version includes in-frame clones alone and lacks a portion of them. The sample holds about 670,000 clones, 70% to 90% seen once. The sample taken for sequencing was peripheral blood. All receptors derive from a woman aged 18-35 years with acute or convalescent COVID-19.

The chain carries TRBV30 and TRBJ2-2, with 8 bases aligning to TRBD2. The germline CDR1 and CDR2 sequences are GTSNPN and SVGIG (reference sequence). Trimming took 2 bases from V and 6 from J; bases not matched to a gene: 14. The CDR3 runs 17 residues. The CDR3 coding sequence is TGTGCCTGGAGTCCCCTCCGGGGGGGGGAAGATTCCGGGGAGCTGTTTTTT. Translation: CAWSPLRGGEDSGELFF.

This clone was seen a few times. The chain has TRBV18 and TRBJ1-1; D is possibly TRBD1 (6 bases). Looked up from germline, CDR1 is KGHSH and CDR2 is LQKENI. V was shortened by 3 bases and J by 6 bases, with 14 bases between the two germline ends. This CDR3 spans 14 amino acids. CDR3 residues: CASSPGHQRAEAFF. The CDR3 DNA follows: TGTGCCAGCTCACCGGGACACCAGAGGGCTGAAGCTTTCTTT.

The rearrangement joins TRBV5-6 to TRBJ1-2; 7 nucleotides match TRBD1. CDR1 and CDR2 from the germline V gene are SGHDT and YYEEEE. CDR3 size: 13 residues. V lost 3 bases to trimming and J lost 4 bases; unmatched junction nucleotides: 3. As DNA, the CDR3 is TGTGCCAGCAGCTGGGGACAGTCCTATGGCTACACCTTC. Amino acids: CASSWGQSYGYTF.

The chain uses TRBV27 and TRBJ1-2; D gene unclear. The CDR3 covers 14 residues. The ends were cut back, 4 bases at V and 6 bases at J, with 15 bases in the middle. Germline V CDR1 and CDR2: MNHEY, SMNVEV (reference sequence). CDR3 residues: CASSSLLSSDGYTF. In DNA form, the CDR3 reads TGTGCCAGCAGTTCCCTCTTATCTTCCGATGGCTACACCTTC.

The chain has TRBV27 and TRBJ1-2; 8 bases line up with TRBD1. Germline lookup yields CDR1 MNHEY and CDR2 SMNVEV (reference sequence). Trimming removed 3 bases from V and 4 bases from J; junction bases left unmatched: 7. The CDR3 contains 15 residues. The CDR3 DNA follows: TGTGCCAGCAGTTTTCAGGGGACAGGCTCCTATGGCTACACCTTC. Residues: CASSFQGTGSYGYTF.

The chain combines TRBV7-2 with TRBJ1-4, with 8 bases identical to TRBD1. The V gene end was trimmed by 1 base and the J gene end by 4 bases; junction bases not matched to a gene: 5. The CDR3 is made up of 16 amino acids. In germline, CDR1 is SGHTA, CDR2 FQGNSA. The CDR3 DNA reads TGTGCCAGCAGCTTAGGGGGGACAGGTATTAATGAAAAACTGTTTTTT. It is translated as CASSLGGTGINEKLFF.

V gene TRBV24-1 combines with J gene TRBJ1-2; no firm D call. The V and J ends lost 4 bases and 4 bases respectively, with 6 bases between them. CDR1 and CDR2 (germline): KGHDR, SFDVKD. The CDR3 runs to 12 residues. The CDR3 DNA reads TGTGCCACCAGTGACGAGTTCTATGGCTACACCTTC. Protein sequence: CATSDEFYGYTF.

This clone was seen just once. The V call is TRBV21-1, the J call TRBJ1-2; the D call of TRBD1 is as the table states it, not checked on the DNA. TRBV21-1 corresponds to a pseudogene. This CDR3 is 14 amino acids long. The DNA of the CDR3 is TGTGCCAGCAGCAAAGTTGAGGGGGACTATGGCTACACCTTC. Amino acid sequence: CASSKVEGDYGYTF.

The chain couples TRBV20-1 to TRBJ1-2, with 9 nucleotides matching TRBD1. The CDR3 totals 18 residues. The junction had 19 bases not matched to a gene; V was cut back by 3 bases and J by 5 bases. The germline gives CDR1 DFQATT, CDR2 SNEGSKA (reference sequence). The CDR3 protein is CSASLWEEGQGQTYGYTF. The CDR3 nucleotides read TGCAGTGCTAGTCTTTGGGAGGAAGGACAGGGGCAGACATATGGCTACACCTTC.

J is TRBJ2-1 and V is TRBV14; maybe TRBD2 (5 bases). Germline assignment: CDR1 SGHDN and CDR2 FVKESK. Trimming took 0 bases from V and 2 from J, leaving 17 bases between them. CDR3 size: 18 residues. The DNA of the CDR3 is TGTGCCAGCAGCCAAGAGAGAAGAGAACGCGGGCCCTACAATGAGCAGTTCTTC. Translation gives CASSQERRERGPYNEQFF.